This TCR beta chain was identified in a study of cytomegalovirus exposure and HLA in healthy donors. The PCR contained 60 Vbeta and 13 Jbeta primers. Only in-frame clones appear in the TCRdb table, and some are missing; sequencing was by immunoSEQ multiplex PCR. This table holds some 190,000 clones, around nine tenths found once. CDR3 length: 17 residues. Germline V gene sequence: CDR1 SGDLS, CDR2 YYNGEE. V was clipped by 0 bases and J by 4 bases, with 16 bases between them. This chain uses TRBV9 with TRBJ2-2; D might be TRBD2 (6 bases). Sample: PBMCs. The sequence was collected from a woman under 30 in good health and CMV-seronegative. The CDR3 spells CASSVDPWRGGTGELFF. Written as DNA, the CDR3 is TGTGCCAGCAGCGTAGACCCCTGGCGGGGCGGCACCGGGGAGCTGTTTTTT.